Listed below are T cell receptor beta chains from one sample, sequenced in a study of T cells in Graves' hyperthyroidism and ophthalmopathy. TCRdb redid the calling of the multiplex PCR reads with MiXCR, one entry per CDR3 protein. This sample carries around 540,000 distinct CDR3 sequences, about 16% of them seen once, and the ten largest clones take 29%. The sequenced material came from blood. Every receptor here comes from a woman aged 25 to 39 with Graves' ophthalmopathy. CDR3s include the opening cysteine and the closing phenylalanine or tryptophan. A D gene is named only where the DNA matches it firmly. Size values are once, few and many counts, or a class for expanded clones, and some rows have none.

J: TRBJ2-1; V: TRBV5-5; size: many; D: NA; DNA: TGTGCCAGCAGCTTGGTTGGTAGGGCCAATGAGCAGTTCTTC; CDR3: CASSLVGRANEQFF
J: TRBJ2-2; V: TRBV20-1; size: NA; D: TRBD2; DNA: TGCAGTGCTAGAAGCCTAGCGGGAGGGCCTACCGGGGAGCTGTTTTTT; CDR3: CSARSLAGGPTGELFF
J: TRBJ1-5; V: TRBV27; size: many; D: NA; DNA: TGTGCCAGCAGAATCGACAGCCAGGGAGGCCAGCCCCAGCATTTT; CDR3: CASRIDSQGGQPQHF
J: TRBJ2-7; V: TRBV3-1; size: many; D: TRBD2; DNA: TGTGCCAGCAGCCAAGATGGAGAGGGAGGGCGCGAGCAGTACTTC; CDR3: CASSQDGEGGREQYF
J: TRBJ1-2; V: TRBV28; size: few; D: TRBD1; DNA: TGTGCCAGCAGTCAATTGACAGGGGTCGCTCTCAACTATGGCTACACCTTC; CDR3: CASSQLTGVALNYGYTF
J: TRBJ1-1; V: TRBV6-2/TRBV6-3; size: few; D: NA; DNA: TGTGCCAGCAGTTATTCATTATACAGGAACACTGAAGCTTTCTTT; CDR3: CASSYSLYRNTEAFF
J: TRBJ2-5; V: TRBV4-3; size: many; D: NA; DNA: TGCGCCAGCAGCCAAAGGGGTCCAGGCTCCCAAGAGACCCAGTACTTC; CDR3: CASSQRGPGSQETQYF
J: TRBJ2-1; V: TRBV7-2; size: once; D: TRBD1; DNA: TGTGCCAGCAGCCCATGGACAGGGTCCTACAATGAGCAGTTCTTC; CDR3: CASSPWTGSYNEQFF
J: TRBJ2-7; V: TRBV19; size: NA; D: NA; DNA: TGTGCCAGTAGTATAAAGGAAAACTACGAGCAGTACTTC; CDR3: CASSIKENYEQYF
J: TRBJ1-1; V: TRBV19; size: few; D: TRBD1; DNA: TGTGCCACCCATCTGACAGGGGGGTCTGAAGCTTTCTTT; CDR3: CATHLTGGSEAFF
J: TRBJ2-1; V: TRBV27; size: many; D: TRBD2; DNA: TGTGCCAGCAGACCCTCCCCCACGACGTTAGCGGGAGGGTACAATGAGCAGTTCTTC; CDR3: CASRPSPTTLAGGYNEQFF
J: TRBJ2-3; V: TRBV11-1; size: many; D: TRBD2; DNA: TGTGCCAGCAGCCTTTCGGGACTAGCGGGGCCTTCGCAGTATTTT; CDR3: CASSLSGLAGPSQYF
J: TRBJ2-7; V: TRBV20-1; size: NA; D: NA; DNA: TGCAGTGCTACGTCGGCGACAAGCTACGAGCAGTACTTC; CDR3: CSATSATSYEQYF
J: TRBJ2-1; V: TRBV7-2; size: many; D: TRBD2; DNA: TGTGCCAGCAGCTTTTTTTCGACTAGCGGGGGGAATGAGCAGTTCTTC; CDR3: CASSFFSTSGGNEQFF
J: TRBJ1-1; V: TRBV4-3; size: many; D: NA; DNA: TGCGCCAGCAGCCAAGGATGGTCCCGAGCTTTCTTT; CDR3: CASSQGWSRAFF
J: TRBJ1-6; V: TRBV12-3/TRBV12-4; size: few; D: NA; DNA: TGTGCCAGCACCTTAAGGGGCAGGGATTCACCCCTCCACTTT; CDR3: CASTLRGRDSPLHF
J: TRBJ2-3; V: TRBV5-6; size: many; D: NA; DNA: TGTGCCAGCAGCCCCACCTGGATGGAGGGCCGCACAGATACGCAGTATTTT; CDR3: CASSPTWMEGRTDTQYF
J: TRBJ1-1; V: TRBV6-2/TRBV6-3; size: many; D: NA; DNA: TGTGCCAGCAGTTGGGGGACGATGAACACTGAAGCTTTCTTT; CDR3: CASSWGTMNTEAFF
J: TRBJ2-1; V: TRBV24-1; size: few; D: TRBD2; DNA: TGTGCCACCAGTGATGTGGGGACTAGCGGGAAGGGGGTCAATGAGCAGTTCTTC; CDR3: CATSDVGTSGKGVNEQFF
J: TRBJ2-3; V: TRBV7-2; size: NA; D: NA; DNA: TGTGCCAGCAGCTTAGGAGGGACCCCAACAGATACGCAGTATTTT; CDR3: CASSLGGTPTDTQYF
J: TRBJ1-6; V: TRBV6-1; size: few; D: NA; DNA: TGTGCCAGCAGTGCCATCCTTGGATCACCCCTCCACTTT; CDR3: CASSAILGSPLHF
J: TRBJ2-7; V: TRBV30; size: many; D: TRBD2; DNA: TGTGCCTGGAGATCCGGACTAGCGGGATTGTCGCAGTCCTACGAGCAGTACTTC; CDR3: CAWRSGLAGLSQSYEQYF
J: TRBJ2-4; V: TRBV12-5; size: NA; D: NA; DNA: TGTGCTAGTGGTTTGGAAAAGGGGGGTGGCAAAAACATTCAGTACTTC; CDR3: CASGLEKGGGKNIQYF
J: TRBJ2-5; V: TRBV6-1; size: many; D: NA; DNA: TGTGCCAGCAGTTCCGGGAGACTAGAGACCCAGTACTTC; CDR3: CASSSGRLETQYF
J: TRBJ1-3; V: TRBV5-5; size: few; D: TRBD1; DNA: TGTGCCAGCAGCGGCGGGACAGCCCTCTCTGGAAACACCATATATTTT; CDR3: CASSGGTALSGNTIYF
J: TRBJ2-5; V: TRBV2; size: few; D: NA; DNA: TGTGCCAGCCGACCCTTCCAAGAGACCCAGTACTTC; CDR3: CASRPFQETQYF
J: TRBJ2-1; V: TRBV5-1; size: NA; D: NA; DNA: TGCGCCAGAACCCCAGGGTCGGGCGCCTACAATGAGCAGTTCTTC; CDR3: CARTPGSGAYNEQFF
J: TRBJ1-2; V: TRBV7-9; size: many; D: TRBD1; DNA: TGTGCCAGCAGCTTTTCAGGGGGCGATGGCTACACCTTC; CDR3: CASSFSGGDGYTF
J: TRBJ2-1; V: TRBV19; size: NA; D: TRBD2; DNA: TGTGCCAGTAGTGACGGGACTAGCGGAGGGGGGCAGTTCTTC; CDR3: CASSDGTSGGGQFF
J: TRBJ1-1; V: TRBV30; size: many; D: NA; DNA: TGTGCCTGGATCACAAGGATCATGAACACTGAAGCTTTCTTT; CDR3: CAWITRIMNTEAFF
J: TRBJ2-7; V: TRBV7-9; size: NA; D: TRBD1; DNA: TGTGCCAGCAGCCCACCGACAGGGAGAGTCTACGAGCAGTACTTC; CDR3: CASSPPTGRVYEQYF
J: TRBJ2-3; V: TRBV28; size: many; D: TRBD1; DNA: TGTGCCAGCAGCCCCATTCTGGGACAGTTCACAGATACGCAGTATTTT; CDR3: CASSPILGQFTDTQYF
J: TRBJ1-2; V: TRBV12-3/TRBV12-4; size: NA; D: NA; DNA: TGTGCCAGCTGCGACGCCAAGTCCCAAATCAACTATGGCTACACCTTC; CDR3: CASCDAKSQINYGYTF
J: TRBJ1-6; V: TRBV30; size: NA; D: NA; DNA: TGTGCCTGGAGTGACGACACGTACCTAATTTCACCCCTCCACTTT; CDR3: CAWSDDTYLISPLHF
J: TRBJ2-5; V: TRBV9; size: NA; D: TRBD2; DNA: TGTGCCAGCAGCGTATCATTGGGGGATTACGGGACTAGCGGAACCCAAGAGACCCAGTACTTC; CDR3: CASSVSLGDYGTSGTQETQYF
J: TRBJ2-5; V: TRBV7-6; size: many; D: NA; DNA: TGTGCCAGCAGCCCTAGGTCGGGACTGCAAGAGACCCAGTACTTC; CDR3: CASSPRSGLQETQYF
J: TRBJ1-5; V: TRBV20-1; size: NA; D: TRBD1; DNA: TGCAGTGCTAGAGATCGGACAGGGTTTCAGCCCCAGCATTTT; CDR3: CSARDRTGFQPQHF
J: TRBJ2-3; V: TRBV6-2/TRBV6-3; size: few; D: NA; DNA: TGTGCCAGCAGTTATAGTGTCGACAGCCTCACAGATACGCAGTATTTT; CDR3: CASSYSVDSLTDTQYF
J: TRBJ2-2; V: TRBV7-3; size: many; D: NA; DNA: TGTGCCAGCAGCTTAACGCTTGACACCGGGGAGCTGTTTTTT; CDR3: CASSLTLDTGELFF
J: TRBJ1-6; V: TRBV11-2; size: NA; D: NA; DNA: TGTGCCAGCAGCCCGGAGCGGTTCACGAATAATTCACCCCTCCACTTT; CDR3: CASSPERFTNNSPLHF
J: TRBJ1-1; V: TRBV12-3/TRBV12-4; size: NA; D: TRBD1; DNA: TGTGCCAGCACCGTGACAGGGTCCACTGAAGCTTTCTTT; CDR3: CASTVTGSTEAFF
J: TRBJ2-3; V: TRBV5-6; size: NA; D: NA; DNA: TGTGCCAGCAGCCTTGTATCAGGGGTTGGTGTCACAGATACGCAGTATTTT; CDR3: CASSLVSGVGVTDTQYF
J: TRBJ2-1; V: TRBV24-1; size: few; D: NA; DNA: TGTGCCACCGCCGGAGGTTCTTACAATGAGCAGTTCTTC; CDR3: CATAGGSYNEQFF
J: TRBJ2-6; V: TRBV11-2; size: NA; D: TRBD1; DNA: TGTGCCAGTACCGGGACAGCCGTCTCTGGGGCCAACGTCCTGACTTTC; CDR3: CASTGTAVSGANVLTF
J: TRBJ2-7; V: TRBV9; size: few; D: TRBD1; DNA: TGTGCCAGCAGCGTAGGTCCTGGGGACAGGGACCCCTACGAGCAGTACTTC; CDR3: CASSVGPGDRDPYEQYF
J: TRBJ1-5; V: TRBV19; size: NA; D: NA; DNA: TGTGCCAGTAGTATAGGGGGGGGCTCGGGCAATCAGCCCCAGCATTTT; CDR3: CASSIGGGSGNQPQHF
J: TRBJ1-1; V: TRBV28; size: NA; D: TRBD1; DNA: TGTGCCAGCAGCTATCAGGGGGCGGTACGGACTGAAGCTTTCTTT; CDR3: CASSYQGAVRTEAFF
J: TRBJ2-1; V: TRBV20-1; size: many; D: TRBD2; DNA: TGCAGTGCTAGAGTTCCCAGGGGACTAGCGGGCCCTGGGAATGAGCAGTTCTTC; CDR3: CSARVPRGLAGPGNEQFF
J: TRBJ1-2; V: TRBV9; size: few; D: NA; DNA: TGTGCCAGCAGCGTAGGGGCGCGGGGCCAAGAAGATGGCTACACCTTC; CDR3: CASSVGARGQEDGYTF
J: TRBJ2-5; V: TRBV2; size: many; D: NA; DNA: TGTGCCAGCAGTAAAAGGACTGTAGAGACCCAGTACTTC; CDR3: CASSKRTVETQYF
J: TRBJ2-3; V: TRBV20-1; size: NA; D: TRBD2; DNA: TGCAGTGCTAGAGATCGGCTAGCGGTACTATTGGATACGCAGTATTTT; CDR3: CSARDRLAVLLDTQYF
J: TRBJ2-3; V: TRBV19; size: NA; D: NA; DNA: TGTGCCAGTAGTCTACTCGGGACCCTGGGGGATACGCAGTATTTT; CDR3: CASSLLGTLGDTQYF
J: TRBJ2-6; V: TRBV6-2/TRBV6-3; size: NA; D: NA; DNA: TGTGCCAGCACCCCGGGCGGTTCTGGGGCCAACGTCCTGACTTTC; CDR3: CASTPGGSGANVLTF